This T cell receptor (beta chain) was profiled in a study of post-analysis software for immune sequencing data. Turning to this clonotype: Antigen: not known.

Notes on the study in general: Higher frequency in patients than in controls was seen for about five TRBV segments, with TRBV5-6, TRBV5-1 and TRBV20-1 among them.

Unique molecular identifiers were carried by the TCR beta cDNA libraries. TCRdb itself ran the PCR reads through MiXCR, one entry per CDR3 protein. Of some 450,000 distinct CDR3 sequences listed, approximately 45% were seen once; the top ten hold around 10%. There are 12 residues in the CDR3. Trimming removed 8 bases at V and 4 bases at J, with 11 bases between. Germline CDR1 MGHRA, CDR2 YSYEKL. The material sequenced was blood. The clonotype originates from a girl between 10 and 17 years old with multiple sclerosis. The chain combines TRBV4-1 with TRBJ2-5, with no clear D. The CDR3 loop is CASSQLGETQYF. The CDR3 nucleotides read TGCGCCAGCTCGCAACTTGGAGAGACCCAGTACTTC.